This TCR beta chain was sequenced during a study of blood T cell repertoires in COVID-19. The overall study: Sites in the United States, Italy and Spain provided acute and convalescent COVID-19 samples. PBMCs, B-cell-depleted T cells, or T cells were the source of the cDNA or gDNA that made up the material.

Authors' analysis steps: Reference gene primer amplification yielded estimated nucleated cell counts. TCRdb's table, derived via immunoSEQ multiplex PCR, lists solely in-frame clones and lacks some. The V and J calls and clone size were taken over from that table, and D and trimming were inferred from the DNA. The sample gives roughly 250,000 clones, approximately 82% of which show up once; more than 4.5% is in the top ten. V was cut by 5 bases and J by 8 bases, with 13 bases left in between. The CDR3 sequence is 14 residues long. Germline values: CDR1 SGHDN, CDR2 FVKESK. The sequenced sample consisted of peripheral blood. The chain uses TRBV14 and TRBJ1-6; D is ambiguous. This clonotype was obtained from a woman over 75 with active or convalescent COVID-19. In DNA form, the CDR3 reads TGTGCCAGCAGCAGAGGAGCGGGATATTCACCCCTCCACTTT. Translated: CASSRGAGYSPLHF.